This passage covers 9 T cell receptor beta chains from one sample sequenced in a study of cytomegalovirus exposure and HLA in healthy donors. The PCR ran on 60 Vbeta and 13 Jbeta primers. The data were produced by immunoSEQ multiplex PCR, yet TCRdb's version contains in-frame clones alone and is incomplete. The sample holds about 150,000 clones, 70% to 85% seen once. Specimen: PBMCs. The origin of the receptors is a woman aged 45-65 years in good health and CMV-seropositive.

The chain employs TRBV5-1 and TRBJ2-3; 13 bases fit TRBD2. V trimming: 1 base; J trimming: 6 bases; junction bases outside the gene matches: 5. CDR3 length: 16 amino acids. Germline V CDR1 and CDR2: SGHRS, YFSETQ. The CDR3: CASSLTSGGGADTQYF. In DNA, the CDR3 is TGCGCCAGCAGCTTGACTAGCGGGGGGGGTGCGGATACGCAGTATTTT.

The table lists this clone with a count of one. J is TRBJ2-1 and V is TRBV9, with 10 bases aligning to TRBD1. The CDR3 is 15 residues long. In germline, CDR1 is SGDLS, CDR2 YYNGEE. Trimming cost V 1 base and J 3 bases; bases outside gene matches: 1. The DNA for the CDR3 is TGTGCCAGCAGCGTAAGGGACAGGGGCTACAATGAGCAGTTCTTC. Amino acids: CASSVRDRGYNEQFF.

The chain is built from TRBV19 and TRBJ2-3; possibly TRBD2 for D (7 bases). Trimming cost V 9 bases and J 5 bases, with 18 bases left between them. Germline CDR1 LNHDA, CDR2 SQIVND (reference sequence). The CDR3 has 14 amino acids. The CDR3 is CASQRGGVGDTQYF. The DNA for the CDR3 is TGTGCCAGCCAAAGGGGGGGAGTGGGAGATACGCAGTATTTT.

V usage is TRBV4-3 and J usage is TRBJ2-1, with no clear D. CDR1 and CDR2 from the germline V gene are LGHNA and YSLEER. V gave up 1 base and J gave up 6 bases, with 4 bases separating them. This CDR3 spans 12 amino acids. The CDR3, as DNA: TGCGCCAGCAGCCAAGGAGTCAATGAGCAGTTCTTC. Residues: CASSQGVNEQFF.

This clone was recorded a few times. The rearrangement links TRBV6-6 to TRBJ1-1; 8 bases match TRBD1. Germline V gives CDR1 MNHNY, CDR2 SVGAGI (reference sequence). Trimming cost V 5 bases and J 4 bases; bases outside gene matches: 9. The length of the CDR3 is 15 residues. This chain's CDR3 is CASSITQGGGTEAFF. The DNA for the CDR3 is TGTGCCAGCAGTATTACACAGGGGGGCGGCACTGAAGCTTTCTTT.

This clone was recorded once. The rearrangement links TRBV10-1 to TRBJ2-2; perhaps TRBD2 as D (5 bases). Per the germline V gene, CDR1 is WNHNN and CDR2 is SYGVQD (reference sequence). This CDR3 contains 16 residues. With 0 bases removed from V and 0 bases from J, the gap between germline ends came to 8 bases. CDR3 coding DNA: TGCGCCAGCAGTGAGTCGACCGGGGCGAACACCGGGGAGCTGTTTTTT. Its translation is CASSESTGANTGELFF.

The rearrangement joins TRBV2 to TRBJ1-2, with 7 bases identical to TRBD1. The trim removed 7 bases at V and 0 bases at J, leaving 8 bases unmatched. The CDR3 runs 15 residues. Per germline, CDR1 SNHLY and CDR2 FYNNEI. DNA of the CDR3: TGTGCCAGCAAACAGGGGCCCCAAGCTAACTATGGCTACACCTTC. Protein sequence: CASKQGPQANYGYTF.

This CDR3 reads CASSPKMNTEAFF. DNA for the CDR3: TGTGCCAGCAGCCCCAAAATGAACACTGAAGCTTTCTTT. The V gene is TRBV7-2, the J gene TRBJ1-1; D not resolved. The CDR3 contains 13 residues. CDR1 is SGHTA, CDR2 FQGNSA, per germline. Deletions cut 5 bases from V and 0 bases from J, with 7 bases between.

The rearrangement uses TRBV2 and TRBJ2-5; 8 nucleotides align to TRBD1. Germline CDR1 SNHLY, CDR2 FYNNEI. With V trimmed by 9 bases and J by 4 bases, 13 bases remained unmatched. CDR3 length: 15 residues. The CDR3 loop is CASSLAGGEGETQYF. As DNA, the CDR3 is TGTGCCAGTTCGTTGGCAGGGGGCGAAGGAGAGACCCAGTACTTC.